This TCR beta chain was recorded in a study of CD8 T cells in Susac syndrome. Study conclusions and caveats: In its TCR sequencing and HLA analysis, the study acknowledged that the number of individuals was relatively small.

Relapsing-remitting disease, either stable or active, was present in the treatment-naive patients who were the multiple sclerosis controls. While CD8+ and CD4+ T cells were isolated negatively, TEMRA cells were enriched by FACS. Details on this clonotype: Its antigen is not known.

RNA, at about 0.45 to 1 ug, was reverse transcribed with random hexamers. Using its own MiXCR run on the immunoSEQ multiplex PCR reads, TCRdb lists one record per CDR3 protein. The sample contains approximately 120,000 distinct CDR3 sequences, more than 85% of which appear only once. The sequencing sample was made of CD8+ T cells from PBMCs. This TCR derives from a human donor with multiple sclerosis.

CDR3 bases: TGCAGTGCAGCTGACAGGGGGAGTAATGAGCAGTTCTTC. Its protein is CSAADRGSNEQFF. The rearrangement links TRBV20-1 to TRBJ2-1, with 9 bases identical to TRBD1. The CDR3 totals 13 residues. V was clipped by 6 bases and J by 7 bases; unmatched bases: 7. Germline loops: CDR1 DFQATT, CDR2 SNEGSKA (reference sequence).